This T cell receptor (beta chain) was identified during a study of vaccination and CD4 T cells after COVID-19. Treatment meaning: roughly 10-day PBMC culture with coronavirus spike peptide pools or control peptides (ViraFEST assay). To note about this clonotype: Its antigen is as yet unknown.

There are 17 residues in the CDR3. Germline trimming cut 6 bases from V and 3 bases from J; bases unmatched to any gene: 15. The germline CDR1 and CDR2 sequences are MNHEY and SMNVEV (reference sequence). At the Johns Hopkins FTIC core, DNA taken from cultured CD4+ T cells was sequenced by way of the Oncomine TCR Beta short-read assay. Using its own MiXCR run on the PCR reads, TCRdb lists one record per CDR3 protein. Of around 20,000 distinct CDR3 sequences detected, 70% appear once; the ten largest clones hold approximately 8.6%. The receptor was isolated from a human donor who had recovered from COVID-19. Material: CD4+ T cells from blood, cultured in vitro. V and J are TRBV27 and TRBJ2-7, with 9 bases fitting TRBD2. The CDR3 protein is CASREGGWASGIYEQYF. As DNA, the CDR3 is TGTGCCAGCAGGGAGGGTGGGTGGGCTAGCGGGATCTACGAGCAGTACTTC.